This T cell receptor (beta chain) was recovered during a study of cytomegalovirus exposure and HLA in healthy donors. Findings and limits, study-wide: TCR sequences were mostly rare, though some public TCRs occurred in many donors. The study flagged approximately 180 TCR beta chains as cytomegalovirus-associated. In vitro, a few CMV-associated chains proved specific for CMV antigens. A later analysis found first-cohort TCR clusters tended to co-occur in the 90 to 150 validation repertoires.

Method: immunoSEQ multiplex PCR; TCRdb's copy keeps in-frame clones and lacks some. Here the sample spans 150,000 to 200,000 clones, more than 75% being singletons. Germline assignment: CDR1 SGHRS and CDR2 YFSETQ. CDR3 length equals 14 residues. V lost 4 bases and J lost 6, with 11 bases in between. Worth noting for this clone: The target antigen is unknown.

V usage is TRBV5-1 and J usage is TRBJ1-6; maybe TRBD1 (6 bases). The specimen sequenced was PBMCs. The TCR comes from a man between 25 and 39 years old in good health and CMV-seropositive. Here the CDR3 reads CASSVGGSNSPLHF. The CDR3 coding sequence is TGCGCCAGCAGCGTAGGGGGAAGTAATTCACCCCTCCACTTT.